Given below is one TCR beta chain in context. The antigen is undetermined. TCRdb keeps only in-frame clones here, not all; method: immunoSEQ multiplex PCR. Among tens of thousands of clones listed, approximately 80% were seen once. These data belong to a study of T cells in localized non-small cell lung cancer. Whole-study findings and limits: Longer overall survival accompanied higher blood T cell density. In adjacent lung, a median about 54 of the top 100 tumor clones were found. Among the tissues sampled, uninvolved adjacent lung had the highest T cell clonality, above tumor.

This CDR3 region has 16 residues. In germline, CDR1 is LGHNA, CDR2 YSLEER. V was pared by 5 bases and J by 0 bases, with 14 bases between. The starting material was PBMCs, obtained before any cancer treatment. The genes are TRBV4-3 and TRBJ2-1; D is ambiguous. The sequence derives from a man aged 40 to 70 with stage II lung adenocarcinoma. The CDR3 loop reads CASSLRAGSSYNEQFF. CDR3 bases: TGCGCCAGCAGCTTAAGGGCAGGAAGCTCCTACAATGAGCAGTTCTTC.